The T cell receptor beta chain described here comes from a study of blood T cell repertoires in COVID-19 (dated by TCRdb to the early 2020s). General notes on the study: Collaborator samples came from the United States, Italy and Spain and covered acute and convalescent phases of COVID-19. A freely available public database, intended as a resource for researchers studying the immune response to SARS-CoV-2, is where the repertoires were released. Where HLA class I and class II types were available, the types were taken from metadata supplied by the sample provider, not from assay-based typing. Samples came from the ongoing ImmuneRACE study (first 160 participants) plus 1,254 subjects from 6 global collaborators. Sample metadata almost always included a de-identified subject ID, COVID-19 status, age in years and sex. The material from the prospective study consisted of cDNA or gDNA derived from T cells, B-cell-depleted T cells, or PBMCs. The dataset comprised deeply sampled blood TCRbeta repertoires from subjects exposed to, actively infected with, or recovered from COVID-19.

On this clone: This clone's antigen is unknown. Nothing much larger sits one base from this clone, and base qualities are not available.

Collaborating institutions collected whole blood in K2EDTA tubes following their own protocols. For TCRbeta analysis, collaborator samples were shipped as frozen whole blood, as isolated PBMCs, or as DNA extracted from either sample type. Clipping removes 4 bases from V and 4 bases from J, with 6 as the unmatched junction base count. CDR1 and CDR2 (MNHEY, SVGEGT) derive from the germline V gene. From the cysteine through the phenylalanine, the CDR3 covers 16 amino acids. Only CDR3 DNA is held: 48 bases, read in frame from base 1. TCRbeta CDR3 regions were amplified from genomic DNA by means of the immunoSEQ Assay, a bias-controlled multiplex PCR. Processing in the source paper ran as follows. The number of nucleated cells in each sample was estimated from the amplification of reference gene primers within the assay. To quantify the absolute abundance of each unique TCRbeta CDR3 rearrangement, sequence reads were collapsed and filtered. For each sample, productive Simpson clonality was calculated as the square root of Simpson's diversity index across productive rearrangements. The source is immuneACCESS, and TCRdb retained only in-frame sequences with V and J called. Part of the clones is not carried over; for the studies checked, unresolved V genes explain less than half of this, and the remainder is unexplained. V, J and clone size are those of that table, while D and trimming were read from the DNA. This sample holds 65,000 to 85,000 clones; 91% were observed only once. Around 5.8% of the sample is taken by the ten largest.

Broad study findings and their caveats: Clinical and demographic metadata were provided uncurated, with the amount varying by source and participant.

The sample was peripheral blood. The chain is made from TRBV6-2 or TRBV6-3 and TRBJ2-2; TRBD1 fits 10 bases in the junction. The receptor was isolated from a human donor in a cohort sampled during active COVID-19. Read as DNA, the sequence is TGTGCCAGCAGTTCTAGACAGGGGGCTGGCACCGGGGAGCTGTTTTTT. Its translation reads: CASSSRQGAGTGELFF.